The sequence of this T cell receptor beta chain was determined in a study of shared clonotypes between healthy human individuals. Study context: Plates per donor: three CD4 naive, three CD4 memory, two CD8 naive, one CD8 memory. Overall study findings and caveats: Incomplete sequencing of sorted subsets was indicated by rarefaction despite large depth.

Some clones are missing from TCRdb's copy, which holds only in-frame ones; the method was immunoSEQ multiplex PCR. Of some 2,500,000 clones listed, approximately 94% are singletons. Subsets obtained from CD4+ cells comprised CD45RA+ naive and CD45RA-negative memory cells. About this clone: The antigen is not known.

Germline CDR1 and CDR2: MNHEY and SVGAGI. V lost 5 bases to trimming and J lost 3 bases, with 11 bases between them. The length of the CDR3 is 13 residues. The rearrangement links TRBV6-5 to TRBJ2-7, with TRBD1 as a possible D gene (6 bases). The sequenced material came from naive CD4+ T cells from PBMCs. Subset meaning: CD45RA+ positively selected. The receptor's source is a man younger than 35 in good health. Some clones in this sample may be carry-over from other donors' samples. The CDR3 region is CASSRQVLYEQYF. CDR3 DNA sequence: TGTGCCAGCAGTCGACAGGTTCTCTACGAGCAGTACTTC.